Sequencing of this T cell receptor beta chain was carried out in a study of patients and donors after allogeneic stem cell transplantation (dated by TCRdb to 2020 to 2022). Remarks on this clonotype: The target of this receptor is not known. Per-nucleotide qualities are absent, and no much larger clonotype sits a single base away.

Library preparation employed RT-PCR. Sequencer: NextSeq 550. TCRdb reprocessed the public reads (quality trimming at Q25 with fastp, clone calling with MiXCR) and kept in-frame beta chains. Every entry covers one CDR3 protein and lists the most common genes and DNA from its rows. The sample profile shows hundreds of thousands of distinct CDR3 sequences; approximately 16% of them were found once. Clones ranked in the top ten supply 7% to 7.5% of the sample. Trimming costs V 8 bases and J 2 bases, and their ends lie 16 bases apart. There are 14 amino acids in the CDR3, from cysteine to phenylalanine inclusive. The only DNA kept is the CDR3, 42 bases in frame from the first base. Based on the germline V gene, the CDR1 and CDR2 sequences are MNHEY and SVGEGT.

The source is a human donor who was either an allogeneic HSCT recipient or a stem cell or donor lymphocyte infusion donor (not recorded which). It is not recorded whose cells these are; they may come from a transplant donor. Input material: blood, either unsorted or a sorted T cell fraction (not recorded which). The rearrangement combines TRBV6-2 or TRBV6-3 with TRBJ2-7; the D gene is unclear. The CDR3 protein: CASENRVLPYEQYF. The DNA sequence reads TGTGCCAGCGAAAACCGGGTCCTTCCCTACGAGCAGTACTTC.